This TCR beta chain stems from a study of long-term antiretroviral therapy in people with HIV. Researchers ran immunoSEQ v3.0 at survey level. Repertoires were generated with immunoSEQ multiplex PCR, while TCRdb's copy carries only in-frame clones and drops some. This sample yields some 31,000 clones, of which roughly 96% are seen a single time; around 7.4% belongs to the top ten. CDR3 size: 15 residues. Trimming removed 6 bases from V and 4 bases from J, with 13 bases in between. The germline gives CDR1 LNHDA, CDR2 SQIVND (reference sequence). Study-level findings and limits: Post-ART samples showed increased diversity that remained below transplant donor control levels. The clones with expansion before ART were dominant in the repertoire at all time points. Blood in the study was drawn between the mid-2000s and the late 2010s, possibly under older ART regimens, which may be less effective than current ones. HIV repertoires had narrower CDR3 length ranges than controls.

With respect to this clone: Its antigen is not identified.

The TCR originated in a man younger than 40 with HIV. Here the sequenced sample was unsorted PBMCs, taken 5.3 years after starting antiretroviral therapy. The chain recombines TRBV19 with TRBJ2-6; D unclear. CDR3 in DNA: TGTGCCAGTAGCAGAAGGGTGGCCGGGGCCAACGTCCTGACTTTC. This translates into CASSRRVAGANVLTF.